This T cell receptor beta chain was recovered during a study of blood T cell repertoires in COVID-19. Study at large: Sites in the United States, Italy and Spain provided acute and convalescent COVID-19 samples.

As handled by the study authors: Amplification with reference gene primers provided the estimates of nucleated cell counts. TCRdb's table, derived via immunoSEQ multiplex PCR, lists solely in-frame clones and lacks some. V, J and clone size are taken as reported in that table, and D and trimming were inferred from the DNA itself. The table shows 200,000 to 250,000 clones, with about 90% occurring only once. Trimming took 3 bases from V and 4 from J; bases not matched to a gene: 4. CDR3 length: 15 residues. The V gene's germline CDR1 is SGDLS and CDR2 YYNGEE. This TCR was sampled from a man aged 60-69 years with acute or convalescent COVID-19. Sequenced sample: peripheral blood. The gene calls are TRBV9 and TRBJ2-7; TRBD2 matches 13 bases. As DNA, the CDR3 is TGTGCCAGCAGCGAAGGACTAGCGGGAGAGTACGAGCAGTACTTC. Its translation is CASSEGLAGEYEQYF.